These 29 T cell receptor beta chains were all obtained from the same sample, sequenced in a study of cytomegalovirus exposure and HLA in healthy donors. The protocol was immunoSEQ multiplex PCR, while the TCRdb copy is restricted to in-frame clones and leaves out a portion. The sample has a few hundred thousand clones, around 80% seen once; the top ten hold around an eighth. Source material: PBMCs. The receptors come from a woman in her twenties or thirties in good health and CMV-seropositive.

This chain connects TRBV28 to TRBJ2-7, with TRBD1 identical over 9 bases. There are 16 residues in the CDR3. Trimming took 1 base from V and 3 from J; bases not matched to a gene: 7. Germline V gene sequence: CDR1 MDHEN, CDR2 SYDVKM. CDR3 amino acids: CASSLSLDRGIYEQYF. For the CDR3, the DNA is TGTGCCAGCAGTTTATCCCTCGACAGGGGGATCTACGAGCAGTACTTC.

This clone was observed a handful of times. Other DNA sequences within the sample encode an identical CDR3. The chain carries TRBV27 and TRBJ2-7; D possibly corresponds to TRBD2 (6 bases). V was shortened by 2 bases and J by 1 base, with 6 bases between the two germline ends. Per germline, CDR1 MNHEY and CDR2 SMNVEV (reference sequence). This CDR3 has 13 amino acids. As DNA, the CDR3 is TGTGCCAGCAGTTTACGGGGGTCCTACGAGCAGTACTTC. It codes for CASSLRGSYEQYF.

The CDR3 region is CASSGVRDPHGYTF. CDR3 in DNA: TGTGCCAGCAGTGGGGTGAGGGATCCCCATGGCTACACCTTC. This chain links TRBV28 with TRBJ1-2, with D hard to call. This CDR3 comprises 14 residues. Trimming shortened V by 5 bases and J by 6 bases, and 16 bases separated the two germline ends. Germline-derived CDR1 and CDR2 are MDHEN and SYDVKM.

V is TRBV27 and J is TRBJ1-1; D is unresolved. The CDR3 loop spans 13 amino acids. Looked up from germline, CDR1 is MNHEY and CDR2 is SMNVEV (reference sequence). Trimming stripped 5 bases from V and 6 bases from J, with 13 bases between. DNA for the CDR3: TGTGCCAGCAGTCGGCGGGAGTACGCTGAAGCTTTCTTT. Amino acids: CASSRREYAEAFF.

CDR3 nucleotides: TGTGCCAGCAGCCGGGACGGAGGCTACGAGCAGTACTTC. Its protein is CASSRDGGYEQYF. V is TRBV2 and J is TRBJ2-7, with D perhaps given as TRBD1 or TRBD2 (5 bases each). The CDR3 contains 13 residues. Between the trimmed V and J ends, which lost 6 bases and 3 bases, there was a span of 12 bases. Germline CDR1 reads SNHLY; CDR2 reads FYNNEI. The variable domain in full, with the rest retrieved from reference TRBV2 and TRBJ2-7, is EPEVTQTPSHQVTQMGQEVILRCVPISNHLYFYWYRQILGQKVEFLVSFYNNEISEKSEIFDDQFSVERPDGSNFTLKIRSTKLEDSAMYFCASSRDGGYEQYFGPGTRLTVT.

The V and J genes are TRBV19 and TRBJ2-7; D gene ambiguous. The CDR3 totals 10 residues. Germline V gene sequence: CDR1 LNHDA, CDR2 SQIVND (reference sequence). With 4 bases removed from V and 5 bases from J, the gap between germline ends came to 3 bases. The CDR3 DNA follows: TGTGCCAGTAGTAACCACGAGCAGTACTTC. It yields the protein CASSNHEQYF.

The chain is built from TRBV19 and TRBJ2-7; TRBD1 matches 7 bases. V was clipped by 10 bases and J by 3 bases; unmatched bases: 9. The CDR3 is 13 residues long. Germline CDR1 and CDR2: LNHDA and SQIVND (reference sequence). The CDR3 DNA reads TGTGCCACAAGCCGGGACAGACTCTACGAGCAGTACTTC. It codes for CATSRDRLYEQYF.

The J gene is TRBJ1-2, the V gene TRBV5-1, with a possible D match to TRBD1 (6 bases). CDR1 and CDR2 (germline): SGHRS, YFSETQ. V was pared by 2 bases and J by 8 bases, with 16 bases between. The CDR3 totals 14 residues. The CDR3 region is CASSLDRNSGGYTF. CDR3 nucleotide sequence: TGCGCCAGCAGCTTAGACAGGAATTCGGGGGGCTACACCTTC.

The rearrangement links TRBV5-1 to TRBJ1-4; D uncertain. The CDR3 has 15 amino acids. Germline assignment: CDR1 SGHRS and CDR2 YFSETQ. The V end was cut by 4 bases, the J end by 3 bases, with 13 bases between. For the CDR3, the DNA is TGCGCCAGCAGCCCGTTTGCAGTTCCTAATGAAAAACTGTTTTTT. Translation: CASSPFAVPNEKLFF.

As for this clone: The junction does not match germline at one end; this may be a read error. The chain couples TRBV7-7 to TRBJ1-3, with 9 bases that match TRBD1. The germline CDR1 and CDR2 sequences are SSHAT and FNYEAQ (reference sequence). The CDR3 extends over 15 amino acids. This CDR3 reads CASSVDRGVGNTIYF. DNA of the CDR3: TGTGCTAGCAGCGTAGACAGGGGGGTCGGAAACACCATATATTTT.

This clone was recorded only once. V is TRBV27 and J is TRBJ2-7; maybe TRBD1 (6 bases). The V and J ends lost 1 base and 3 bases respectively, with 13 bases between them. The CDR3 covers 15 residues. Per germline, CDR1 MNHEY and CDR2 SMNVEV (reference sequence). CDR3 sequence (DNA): TGTGCCAGCAGTTTATATGCCAGGGGTGGCTACGAGCAGTACTTC. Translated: CASSLYARGGYEQYF.

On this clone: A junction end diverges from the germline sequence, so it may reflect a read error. The CDR3 region is CASRLGFQETQYF. CDR3 nucleotide sequence: TGTGCCAGCAGGTTGGGCTTCCAAGAGACCCAGTACTTC. The gene calls are TRBV5-4 and TRBJ2-5; unclear D gene. CDR3 size: 13 residues. Germline-derived CDR1 and CDR2 are SGHNT and YYREEE (reference sequence).

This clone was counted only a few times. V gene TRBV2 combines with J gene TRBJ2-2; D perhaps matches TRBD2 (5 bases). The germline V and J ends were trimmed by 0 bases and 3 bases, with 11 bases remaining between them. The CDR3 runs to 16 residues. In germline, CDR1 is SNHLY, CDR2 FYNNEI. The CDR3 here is CASSEAEAADTGELFF. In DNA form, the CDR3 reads TGTGCCAGCAGTGAAGCTGAGGCAGCGGACACCGGGGAGCTGTTTTTT.

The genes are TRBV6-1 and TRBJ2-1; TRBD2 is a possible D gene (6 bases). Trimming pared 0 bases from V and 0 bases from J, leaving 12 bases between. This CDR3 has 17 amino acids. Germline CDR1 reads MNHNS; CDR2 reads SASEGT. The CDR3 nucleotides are TGTGCCAGCAGTGAAGCAGGGACTTTCAGCTCCTACAATGAGCAGTTCTTC. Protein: CASSEAGTFSSYNEQFF.

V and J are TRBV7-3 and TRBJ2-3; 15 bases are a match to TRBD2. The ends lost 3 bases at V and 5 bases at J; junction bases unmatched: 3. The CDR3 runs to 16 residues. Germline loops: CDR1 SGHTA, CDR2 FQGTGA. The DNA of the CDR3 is TGTGCCAGCAGCTTGGGACTAGCGGGAGGAAGAGATACGCAGTATTTT. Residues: CASSLGLAGGRDTQYF.

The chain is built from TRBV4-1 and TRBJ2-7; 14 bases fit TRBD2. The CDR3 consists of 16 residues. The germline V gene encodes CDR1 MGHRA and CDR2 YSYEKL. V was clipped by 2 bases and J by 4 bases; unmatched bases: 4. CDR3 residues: CASSQSGTSGSYEQYF. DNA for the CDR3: TGCGCCAGCAGCCAATCGGGGACTAGCGGGAGTTACGAGCAGTACTTC.

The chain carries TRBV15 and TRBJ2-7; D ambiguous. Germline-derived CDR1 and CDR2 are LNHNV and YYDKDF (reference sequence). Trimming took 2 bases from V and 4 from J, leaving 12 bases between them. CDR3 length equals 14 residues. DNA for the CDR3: TGTGCCACCAGCAGACCCGGACGCCCTTACGAGCAGTACTTC. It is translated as CATSRPGRPYEQYF.

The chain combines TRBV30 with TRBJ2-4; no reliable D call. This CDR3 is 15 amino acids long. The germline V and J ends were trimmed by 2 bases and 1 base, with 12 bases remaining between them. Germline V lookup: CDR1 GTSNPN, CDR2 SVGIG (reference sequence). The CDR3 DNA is TGTGCCTGGAGTTCTCCGGTCCCTGCCAAAAACATTCAGTACTTC. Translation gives CAWSSPVPAKNIQYF. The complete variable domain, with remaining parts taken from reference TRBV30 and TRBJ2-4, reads SQTIHQWPATLVQPVGSPLSLECTVEGTSNPNLYWYRQAAGRGLQLLFYSVGIGQISSEVPQNLSASRPQDRQFILSSKKLLLSDSGFYLCAWSSPVPAKNIQYFGAGTRLSVL.

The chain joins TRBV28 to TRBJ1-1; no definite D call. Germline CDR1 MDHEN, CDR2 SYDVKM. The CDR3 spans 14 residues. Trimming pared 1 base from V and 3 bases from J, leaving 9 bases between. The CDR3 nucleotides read TGTGCCAGCAGTTTATTAAGCCGGTACACTGAAGCTTTCTTT. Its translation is CASSLLSRYTEAFF.

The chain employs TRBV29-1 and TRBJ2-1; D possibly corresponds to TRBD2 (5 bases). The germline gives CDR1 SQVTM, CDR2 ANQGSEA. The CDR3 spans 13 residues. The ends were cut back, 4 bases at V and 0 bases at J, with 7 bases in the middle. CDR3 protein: CSVGGSSYNEQFF. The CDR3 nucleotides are TGCAGCGTTGGTGGGAGCTCCTACAATGAGCAGTTCTTC.

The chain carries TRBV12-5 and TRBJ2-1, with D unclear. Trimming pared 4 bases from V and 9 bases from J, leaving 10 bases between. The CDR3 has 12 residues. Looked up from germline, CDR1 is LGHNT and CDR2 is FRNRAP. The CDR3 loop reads CASGSGGGEQFF. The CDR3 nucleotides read TGTGCTAGTGGTTCAGGTGGCGGTGAGCAGTTCTTC.

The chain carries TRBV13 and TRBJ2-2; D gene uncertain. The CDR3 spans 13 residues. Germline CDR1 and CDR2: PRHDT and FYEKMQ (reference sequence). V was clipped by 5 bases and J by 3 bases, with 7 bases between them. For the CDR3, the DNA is TGTGCCAGCAGCGCAGCCTACACCGGGGAGCTGTTTTTT. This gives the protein CASSAAYTGELFF.

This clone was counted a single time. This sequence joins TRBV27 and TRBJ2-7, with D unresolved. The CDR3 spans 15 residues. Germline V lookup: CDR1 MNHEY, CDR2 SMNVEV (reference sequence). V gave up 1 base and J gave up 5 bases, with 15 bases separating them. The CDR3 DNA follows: TGTGCCAGCAGTTTATTGGGCGAGGTTCCTAACGAGCAGTACTTC. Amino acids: CASSLLGEVPNEQYF.

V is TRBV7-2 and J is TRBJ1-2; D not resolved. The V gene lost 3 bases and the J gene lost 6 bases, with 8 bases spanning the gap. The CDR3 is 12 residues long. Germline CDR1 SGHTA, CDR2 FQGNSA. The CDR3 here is CASSLYLDGYTF. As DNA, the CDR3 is TGTGCCAGCAGCTTGTACTTGGATGGCTACACCTTC.

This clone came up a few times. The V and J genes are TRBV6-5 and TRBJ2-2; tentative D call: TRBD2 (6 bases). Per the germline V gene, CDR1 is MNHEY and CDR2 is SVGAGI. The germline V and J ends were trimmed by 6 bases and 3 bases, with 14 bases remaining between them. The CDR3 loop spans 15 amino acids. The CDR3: CASRPGGGYTGELFF. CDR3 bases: TGTGCCAGCAGACCGGGTGGAGGGTACACCGGGGAGCTGTTTTTT.

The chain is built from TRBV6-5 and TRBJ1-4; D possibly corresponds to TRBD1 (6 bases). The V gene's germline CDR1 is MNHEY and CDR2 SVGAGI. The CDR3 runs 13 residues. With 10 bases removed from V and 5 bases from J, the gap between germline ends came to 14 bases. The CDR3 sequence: CATGALKNEKLFF. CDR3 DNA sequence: TGTGCCACAGGGGCACTGAAAAATGAAAAACTGTTTTTT.

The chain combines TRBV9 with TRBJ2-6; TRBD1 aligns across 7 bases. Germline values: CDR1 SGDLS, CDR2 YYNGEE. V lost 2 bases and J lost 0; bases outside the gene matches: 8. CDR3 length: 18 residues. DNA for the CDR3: TGTGCCAGCAGCGTTGATCCGGGACAGATCTCTGGGGCCAACGTCCTGACTTTC. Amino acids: CASSVDPGQISGANVLTF.

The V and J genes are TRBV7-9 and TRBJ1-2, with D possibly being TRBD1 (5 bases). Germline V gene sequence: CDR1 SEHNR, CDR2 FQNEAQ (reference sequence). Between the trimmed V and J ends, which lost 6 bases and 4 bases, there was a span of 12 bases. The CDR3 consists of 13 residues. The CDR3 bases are TGTGCCAGCAGTTCGACAGAGTTCTATGGCTACACCTTC. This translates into CASSSTEFYGYTF.

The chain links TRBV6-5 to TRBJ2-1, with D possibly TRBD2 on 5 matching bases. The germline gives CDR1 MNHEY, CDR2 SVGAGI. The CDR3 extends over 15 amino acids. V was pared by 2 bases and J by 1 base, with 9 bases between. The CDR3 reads CASSYGAASYNEQFF. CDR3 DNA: TGTGCCAGCAGTTACGGAGCGGCTTCCTACAATGAGCAGTTCTTC.